Listed here are 17 T cell receptor beta chains from one sample, sequenced in a study of regulatory T cells in long-lasting Graves disease. Arm-PCR of CDR3 regions and iRepertoire HTBI primers were the basis on which TCR beta libraries were built. TCRdb reanalysed the multiplex PCR reads using MiXCR and keeps one entry per CDR3 protein. The table includes a few hundred thousand distinct CDR3 sequences, roughly 24% detected once. The time point was: persistent/refractory GD, antithyroid drugs over 5 years with positive TRAb. Researchers made the TCR library from RNA that was extracted from PBMCs. Sequencing used peripheral blood mononuclear cells (PBMCs), obtained when the disease was refractory, from a patient treated with antithyroid drugs. The receptors derive from a woman in her forties with Graves disease.

This clonotype was detected only a few times. The rearrangement uses TRBV20-1 and TRBJ1-5, with D uncertain. Per the germline V gene, CDR1 is DFQATT and CDR2 is SNEGSKA (reference sequence). Trimming removed 3 bases from V and 5 bases from J, with 11 bases in between. The CDR3 runs 13 residues. The CDR3 here is CSASNQGDQPQHF. Here the CDR3 DNA reads TGCAGTGCTAGTAATCAAGGAGATCAGCCCCAGCATTTT.

This rearrangement joins TRBV6-2 or TRBV6-3 to TRBJ2-3, with D tentatively TRBD1 (5 bases). Per germline, CDR1 MNHEY and CDR2 SVGEGT. This CDR3 is 12 amino acids long. The V and J ends lost 5 bases and 5 bases respectively, with 8 bases between them. CDR3 nucleotide sequence: TGTGCCAGCAGTCCAGGGTTAGATACGCAGTATTTT. Translation gives CASSPGLDTQYF.

This clonotype was found a few times. This chain links TRBV10-1 with TRBJ2-7; no firm D call. Trimming shortened V by 4 bases and J by 2 bases, and 9 bases separated the two germline ends. Germline V gene data show CDR1 as WNHNN and CDR2 as SYGVQD (reference sequence). The CDR3 has 13 residues. The CDR3 coding sequence is TGCGCCAGCAGTGCTGGTGATACCTACGAGCAGTACTTC. It yields the protein CASSAGDTYEQYF.

At least ten counts were recorded for this clonotype. V is TRBV28 and J is TRBJ2-2; D is uncertain. Germline CDR1 MDHEN, CDR2 SYDVKM. V lost 6 bases to trimming and J lost 0 bases, with 5 bases between them. This CDR3 has 13 residues. The CDR3 reads CASSSSNTGELFF. The CDR3 nucleotides are TGTGCCAGCAGCTCCTCGAACACCGGGGAGCTGTTTTTT.

There are a few counts of this clonotype. The CDR3 loop reads CASSLQAGGSSYEQYF. In DNA form, the CDR3 reads TGTGCCAGCAGCTTACAGGCGGGTGGGAGCTCCTACGAGCAGTACTTC. The rearrangement joins TRBV11-2 to TRBJ2-7; tentative D call: TRBD2 (5 bases). CDR3 length: 16 amino acids. Germline V gene lookup returns CDR1 SGHAT and CDR2 FQNNGV. Trimming removed 2 bases from V and 0 bases from J, with 14 bases in between.

A remark on this clonotype: A much larger clonotype is one base distant, so this may be a read error. This chain joins TRBV28 and TRBJ2-7; D remains unclear. The V gene's germline CDR1 is MDHEN and CDR2 SYDVKM. The CDR3 length is 14 residues. Trimming took 6 bases from V and 2 from J, leaving 14 bases between them. The CDR3 here is CASRPLESPYEQYF. DNA of the CDR3: TGTGCCAGCAGGCCCTTAGAGAGCCCCTACGAGCAGTACTTC.

At least ten counts were recorded for this clonotype. The rearrangement links TRBV29-1 to TRBJ2-7, with unresolved D. Germline V CDR1 and CDR2: SQVTM, ANQGSEA. CDR3 size: 12 residues. V lost 1 base and J lost 4, with 8 bases in between. The CDR3 sequence is CSVEAIGYEQYF. CDR3 in DNA: TGCAGCGTTGAAGCCATCGGGTACGAGCAGTACTTC.

This clonotype was counted ten times or more. This chain links TRBV11-2 with TRBJ2-5; D is uncertain. The CDR3 length is 11 residues. Per germline, CDR1 SGHAT and CDR2 FQNNGV. V was cut by 5 bases and J by 9 bases, with 10 bases left in between. The CDR3 region is CASSTNSAQYF. The CDR3, as DNA: TGTGCCAGCAGCACAAACTCGGCCCAGTACTTC.

This clonotype was counted ten times or more. This chain links TRBV2 with TRBJ1-6; no definite D call. Looked up from germline, CDR1 is SNHLY and CDR2 is FYNNEI. The CDR3 runs to 15 residues. Trimming pared 1 base from V and 5 bases from J, leaving 9 bases between. The CDR3 DNA sequence: TGTGCCAGCAGTGAAGAGGCCCTTCATAATTCACCCCTCCACTTT. It specifies CASSEEALHNSPLHF.

This clonotype was detected many times. A read error may account for a junction end that differs from germline. The chain employs TRBV10-3 and TRBJ2-7, with 9 nucleotides matching TRBD2. The CDR3 covers 12 residues. Germline loops: CDR1 ENHRY, CDR2 SYGVKD. CDR3 residues: CATGTSSSEQYF. The DNA for the CDR3 is TGTGCCACCGGGACTAGCTCCTCCGAGCAGTACTTC.

This chain joins TRBV28 and TRBJ2-7; D perhaps matches TRBD2 (6 bases). The CDR3 spans 19 residues. The V and J ends lost 2 bases and 5 bases respectively, with 28 bases between them. Germline V gene sequence: CDR1 MDHEN, CDR2 SYDVKM. The DNA of the CDR3 is TGTGCCAGCAGTTTACCGGTCTTGTTAGCGGAGGACCCGTCCCACGAGCAGTACTTC. This codes for CASSLPVLLAEDPSHEQYF.

The gene calls are TRBV7-9 and TRBJ2-5; 7 nucleotides match TRBD2. V was clipped by 2 bases and J by 3 bases; unmatched bases: 6. The germline CDR1 and CDR2 sequences are SEHNR and FQNEAQ (reference sequence). The CDR3 loop spans 15 amino acids. The CDR3 sequence is CASSLIAGAKETQYF. The CDR3 coding sequence is TGTGCCAGCAGCTTAATCGCGGGAGCCAAAGAGACCCAGTACTTC.

This clonotype was observed a few times. The rearrangement uses TRBV6-1 and TRBJ2-2; 10 bases are a match to TRBD2. Germline V gene sequence: CDR1 MNHNS, CDR2 SASEGT. The CDR3 has 16 amino acids. V lost 2 bases to trimming and J lost 4 bases; unmatched junction nucleotides: 4. CDR3 loop: CASSENRLAGTGELFF. The CDR3, as DNA: TGTGCCAGCAGTGAAAATCGACTAGCGGGCACCGGGGAGCTGTTTTTT.

This clonotype turned up a few times. The chain couples TRBV19 to TRBJ1-5; the D is unclear. This CDR3 is built from 11 residues. Trimming stripped 11 bases from V and 7 bases from J, with 12 bases between. The germline V gene has CDR1 LNHDA and CDR2 SQIVND (reference sequence). CDR3 amino acids: CAAGMGQPQHF. The CDR3 DNA is TGTGCCGCAGGAATGGGGCAGCCCCAGCATTTT.

The J gene is TRBJ1-5, the V gene TRBV2, with TRBD1 matching over 7 bases. Germline trimming cut 3 bases from V and 1 base from J; bases unmatched to any gene: 6. CDR1 is SNHLY, CDR2 FYNNEI, per germline. CDR3 size: 16 residues. The CDR3 is CASSDRGSLSNQPQHF. CDR3 coding DNA: TGTGCCAGCAGTGACAGGGGGTCTCTCAGCAATCAGCCCCAGCATTTT.

This clonotype appeared many times. The chain employs TRBV7-9 and TRBJ2-5; 7 nucleotides match TRBD2. V was clipped by 2 bases and J by 4 bases; unmatched bases: 13. This CDR3 is 17 amino acids long. The germline gives CDR1 SEHNR, CDR2 FQNEAQ (reference sequence). The CDR3 here is CASSLKPGGTGRETQYF. Here the CDR3 DNA reads TGTGCCAGCAGCTTAAAGCCGGGAGGTACGGGGAGAGAGACCCAGTACTTC.

The sample holds a few counts of this clonotype. The V and J genes are TRBV3-1 and TRBJ1-1, with D unresolved. V lost 5 bases and J 4 bases, leaving 14 bases between the germline ends. The CDR3 is made up of 14 amino acids. Germline CDR1 reads LGHDT; CDR2 reads YNNKEL (reference sequence). The CDR3 coding sequence is TGTGCCAGCAGCTTTCAAGGGCACGGCACTGAAGCTTTCTTT. As protein: CASSFQGHGTEAFF.